This entry is about one T cell receptor (beta chain). Other DNA sequences within the sample encode an identical CDR3. Adult Caucasians living in Nashville, Tennessee made up all of the donors. The sample is drawn from a study of shared clonotypes between healthy human individuals. Deletions cut 3 bases from V and 2 bases from J, with 10 bases between. Germline assignment: CDR1 KGHSH and CDR2 LQKENI. This CDR3 has 15 amino acids. Under the authors' procedure: Filtering differed for immunoSEQ, which gave only junction sequences without quality scores. Clones were read by immunoSEQ multiplex PCR, and TCRdb kept only the in-frame ones, dropping some. V and J calls and clone size are copied from that table; D and trimming were computed from the DNA. Among some 2.3 million clones, more than 80% were seen once, and the ten largest hold about 0.37%.

This clonotype was sampled from a man aged 18-30 years in good health. Some clones in this sample may be carry-over from other donors' samples. The V call is TRBV18, the J call TRBJ2-2; D may correspond to TRBD1 or TRBD2 (6 bases each). The specimen was naive CD4+ T cells from PBMCs. Subset described: CD45RA+ positively selected. CDR3 residues: CASSPGGLNTGELFF. For the CDR3, the DNA is TGTGCCAGCTCACCGGGGGGCCTAAACACCGGGGAGCTGTTTTTT.